The 13 T cell receptor beta chains reported below all come from one sample, sequenced in a study of blood T cell repertoires in COVID-19. Produced via immunoSEQ multiplex PCR; TCRdb's table is partial and in-frame only. Of about 120,000 clones in the sample, roughly 80% were seen once. The sequencing sample was made of peripheral blood. Every receptor here comes from a man between 65 and 80 years old with acute or convalescent COVID-19.

The chain recombines TRBV30 with TRBJ1-5, with TRBD1 matching over 7 bases. Trimming cost V 4 bases and J 4 bases; bases outside gene matches: 10. The CDR3 has 15 residues. The germline CDR1 and CDR2 sequences are GTSNPN and SVGIG (reference sequence). The CDR3 coding sequence is TGTGCCTGGAACCCCACAGGGGACGGGAATCAGCCCCAGCATTTT. Translation gives CAWNPTGDGNQPQHF.

The gene calls are TRBV15 and TRBJ2-7; TRBD1 matches at 8 bases. CDR3 size: 13 residues. Looked up from germline, CDR1 is LNHNV and CDR2 is YYDKDF (reference sequence). Unmatched junction bases numbered 1, after V lost 3 bases and J lost 3 bases. DNA for the CDR3: TGTGCCACCAGCAGCGGACAGGGCTACGAGCAGTACTTC. It is translated as CATSSGQGYEQYF.

This clone was detected once. The J gene is TRBJ2-3, the V gene TRBV11-2, with D possibly being TRBD1 (6 bases). V dropped 1 base and J dropped 3 bases, with 8 bases sitting between them. Germline-derived CDR1 and CDR2 are SGHAT and FQNNGV. This CDR3 contains 14 residues. DNA for the CDR3: TGTGCCAGCAGCTTAGCTACAGGGACAGATACGCAGTATTTT. The encoded protein is CASSLATGTDTQYF.

V usage is TRBV6-5 and J usage is TRBJ2-1; D is undetermined. The CDR3 spans 15 residues. Germline CDR1 reads MNHEY; CDR2 reads SVGAGI. V was shortened by 6 bases and J by 0 bases, with 12 bases between the two germline ends. The CDR3: CASSLLPISYNEQFF. The CDR3 DNA reads TGTGCCAGCAGCCTATTACCCATCTCCTACAATGAGCAGTTCTTC.

The chain uses TRBV11-3 and TRBJ2-7; 7 bases line up with TRBD1. With V trimmed by 9 bases and J by 6 bases, 11 bases remained unmatched. The CDR3 is 13 residues long. Looked up from germline, CDR1 is SGHNT and CDR2 is YENEEA. CDR3 amino acids: CARGDSFPCEQYF. CDR3 coding DNA: TGTGCCAGGGGGGACAGCTTTCCTTGCGAGCAGTACTTC.

The V and J genes are TRBV28 and TRBJ1-1; a possible D gene is TRBD1 (5 bases). The V gene's germline CDR1 is MDHEN and CDR2 SYDVKM. This CDR3 contains 17 residues. The V gene lost 5 bases and the J gene lost 3 bases, with 22 bases spanning the gap. Here the CDR3 DNA reads TGTGCCAGCAGTCCAATCCCCCTCGTTGGACACTACACTGAAGCTTTCTTT. Translating gives CASSPIPLVGHYTEAFF.

This clone has a handful of counts. V and J are TRBV19 and TRBJ2-3; 8 bases are shared with TRBD2. CDR1 is LNHDA and CDR2 is SQIVND in the germline V gene (reference sequence). The length of the CDR3 is 18 residues. J lost 0 bases, V lost 9 bases, and 17 bases had no gene match. CDR3 nucleotide sequence: TGTGCCAGCGCGGGGGGACCCTCCTCATACCTTAGCACAGATACGCAGTATTTT. It is translated as CASAGGPSSYLSTDTQYF.

The chain combines TRBV7-2 with TRBJ2-2; 10 nucleotides match TRBD2. With 1 base clipped from V and 4 bases from J, the junction kept 9 bases outside the gene matches. From germline, CDR1 is SGHTA and CDR2 FQGNSA. The CDR3 is 18 residues long. The CDR3 region is CASSLVRLAGVPTGELFF. Written as DNA, the CDR3 is TGTGCCAGCAGCTTAGTTCGCCTAGCGGGAGTCCCCACCGGGGAGCTGTTTTTT.

The chain joins TRBV19 to TRBJ2-3; a weak D match, TRBD2 (6 bases). The CDR3 length is 19 residues. Germline loops: CDR1 LNHDA, CDR2 SQIVND (reference sequence). Trimming stripped 1 base from V and 2 bases from J, with 22 bases between. The CDR3 DNA follows: TGTGCCAGTAGTATAGGGCCCCCGAGGAGGGAACGCCCCACAGATACGCAGTATTTT. It is translated as CASSIGPPRRERPTDTQYF.

This chain joins TRBV12-3 or TRBV12-4 and TRBJ2-1, with 8 bases fitting TRBD2. Trimming at V came to 3 bases and at J to 9 bases, leaving 4 bases not matched to a gene. This CDR3 is built from 13 residues. In DNA, the CDR3 is TGTGCCAGCAGTTTTAGCGGGGAGGTTGAGCAGTTCTTC. The encoded protein is CASSFSGEVEQFF.

The chain employs TRBV6-6 and TRBJ2-7; 11 bases map to TRBD1. With V trimmed by 2 bases and J by 3 bases, 6 bases remained unmatched. There are 16 residues in the CDR3. Per germline, CDR1 MNHNY and CDR2 SVGAGI (reference sequence). In DNA form, the CDR3 reads TGTGCCAGCAGTTACCAATCAGGGACAGGGGGCTACGAGCAGTACTTC. It translates to CASSYQSGTGGYEQYF.

The chain uses TRBV3-1 (or the pseudogene TRBV3-2) and TRBJ2-2, with no clear D. V was trimmed by 0 bases and J by 6 bases, leaving 8 bases between them. The CDR3 runs 14 residues. Germline assignment: CDR1 LGHDT and CDR2 YNNKEL (reference sequence). For the CDR3, the DNA is TGTGCCAGCAGCCAAGAGGGCAGATCCGGGGAGCTGTTTTTT. Translated, it gives CASSQEGRSGELFF.

The count of this clone is one. J is TRBJ1-6 and V is TRBV2; D is uncertain. CDR1 and CDR2 (germline): SNHLY, FYNNEI. The V end lost 4 bases, the J end lost 5 bases, and 12 bases lay between the germline ends. The CDR3 is made up of 15 amino acids. The CDR3 nucleotides read TGTGCCAGCAGTGGACAAACAGCGGATAATTCACCCCTCCACTTT. Translating gives CASSGQTADNSPLHF.